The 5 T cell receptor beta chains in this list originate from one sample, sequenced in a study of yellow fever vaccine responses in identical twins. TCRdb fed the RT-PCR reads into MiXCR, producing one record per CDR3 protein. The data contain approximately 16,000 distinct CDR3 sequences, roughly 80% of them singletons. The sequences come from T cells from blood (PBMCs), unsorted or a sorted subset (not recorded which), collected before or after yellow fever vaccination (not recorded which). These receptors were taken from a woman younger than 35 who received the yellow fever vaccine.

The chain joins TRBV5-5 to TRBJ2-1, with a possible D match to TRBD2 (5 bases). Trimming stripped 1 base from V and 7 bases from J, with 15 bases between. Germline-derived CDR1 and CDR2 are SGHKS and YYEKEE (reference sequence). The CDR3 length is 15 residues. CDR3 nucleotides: TGTGCCAGCAGCTTGACTGGAGGCATGGGGAATGAGCAGTTCTTC. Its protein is CASSLTGGMGNEQFF.

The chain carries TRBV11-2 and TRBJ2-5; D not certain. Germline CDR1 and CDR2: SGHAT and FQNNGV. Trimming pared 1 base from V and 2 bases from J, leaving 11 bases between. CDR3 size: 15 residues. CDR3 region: CASSLVMRFQETQYF. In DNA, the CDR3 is TGTGCCAGCAGCTTAGTAATGAGATTTCAAGAGACCCAGTACTTC.

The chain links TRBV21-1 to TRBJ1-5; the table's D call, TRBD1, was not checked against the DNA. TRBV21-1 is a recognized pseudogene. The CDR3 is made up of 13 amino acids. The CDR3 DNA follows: TGTGCCAGCAGCAAAGGCTGTAGGGGTCCCCAGCATTTT. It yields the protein CASSKGCRGPQHF.

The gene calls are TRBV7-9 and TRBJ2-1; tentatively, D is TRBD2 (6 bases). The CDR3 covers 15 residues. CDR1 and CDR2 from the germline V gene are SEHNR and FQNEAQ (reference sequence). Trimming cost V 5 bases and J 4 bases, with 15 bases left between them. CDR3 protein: CASSPGAGRYNEQFF. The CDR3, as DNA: TGTGCCAGCAGCCCCGGGGCGGGGCGGTACAATGAGCAGTTCTTC.

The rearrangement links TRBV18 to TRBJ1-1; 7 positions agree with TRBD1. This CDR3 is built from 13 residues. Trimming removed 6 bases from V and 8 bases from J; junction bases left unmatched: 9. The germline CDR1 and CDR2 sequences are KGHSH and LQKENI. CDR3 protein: CASSLGTEGEAFF. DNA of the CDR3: TGTGCCAGCTCGCTCGGGACAGAGGGGGAAGCTTTCTTT.